This T cell receptor (beta chain) was identified during a study of beta chain features in type 1 diabetes. The CDR3 sequence is 17 residues long. J gave up 4 bases and V 5 bases, and 9 bases lay outside the gene matches. Germline V gene data show CDR1 as SGHTA and CDR2 as FQGNSA. In regard to this clone: As yet, its antigen is unknown.

Sequenced material consisted of expressed TCRB transcripts (all of the isolated RNA was reverse transcribed). Average reads for naive, central memory and regulatory T cell samples were about 3.57 million. Clones were read by immunoSEQ multiplex PCR, and TCRdb kept only the in-frame ones, dropping some. The repertoire includes 250,000 to 300,000 clones, more than 13% of them detected once, and less than 0.02% sits in the top ten. Study-level results: VDJ junctions sequenced from type 1 diabetes patients showed fewer insertions and more deletions. Shorter TCRB CDR3s, moderately but significantly so, marked every one of the four CD4+ subsets in Type 1 diabetes patients.

The chain links TRBV7-2 to TRBJ2-5; 14 bases are shared with TRBD2. Sequences were obtained from naive CD4+ T cells from blood. This sequence was found in a man aged 25 to 40 with type 1 diabetes. DNA for the CDR3: TGTGCCAGCAGCCCGGGACTAGCGGGAGTTGGCGGAGAGACCCAGTACTTC. It codes for CASSPGLAGVGGETQYF. Full variable domain (missing parts from reference TRBV7-2 and TRBJ2-5): GAGVSQSPSNKVTEKGKDVELRCDPISGHTALYWYRQSLGQGLEFLIYFQGNSAPDKSGLPSDRFSAERTGGSVSTLTIQRTQQEDSAVYLCASSPGLAGVGGETQYFGPGTRLLVL.